The 18 T cell receptor beta chains below come from one sample, sequenced in a study of shared clonotypes between healthy human individuals. Sequencing used immunoSEQ multiplex PCR; TCRdb keeps in-frame clones, though not all of them. This sample has 550,000 to 800,000 clones, with about 90% found just once. Sequences were obtained from memory CD8+ T cells from PBMCs. As for subset: CD45RO+ cells pooled with CCR7-negative TemRA cells. The receptors were sampled from a man between 18 and 29 years old in good health. Some clones in this sample may be carry-over from other donors' samples.

This chain uses TRBV19 with TRBJ2-1; 9 positions agree with TRBD2. CDR1 is LNHDA and CDR2 is SQIVND in the germline V gene (reference sequence). This CDR3 has 16 amino acids. V shed 3 bases, J shed 6 bases, and the junction held 9 bases outside the gene matches. CDR3 in amino acids: CASSISHLAGTNEQFF. As DNA, the CDR3 is TGTGCCAGTAGTATTTCTCACCTAGCGGGGACCAATGAGCAGTTCTTC.

The V gene is TRBV12-1, the J gene TRBJ2-3; the table's TRBD2 call for D was not verified on the DNA. TRBV12-1 is described as a pseudogene. The CDR3 spans 18 residues. The CDR3 bases are TGTGCCAGCAGCTTTCTGGTGGACCGGACTAGCGGCACAGATACGCAGTATTTT. Translated: CASSFLVDRTSGTDTQYF.

The rearrangement uses TRBV27 and TRBJ2-7, with D perhaps TRBD1 (5 bases). Trimming shortened V by 4 bases and J by 7 bases, and 17 bases separated the two germline ends. Germline CDR1 reads MNHEY; CDR2 reads SMNVEV (reference sequence). The CDR3 runs 14 residues. CDR3 bases: TGTGCCAGCAGTTATAATAGGGGCCCTTCGGAGCAGTACTTC. Translating gives CASSYNRGPSEQYF.

Regarding this clone: Other DNA sequences in the sample encode the same CDR3. The rearrangement uses TRBV9 and TRBJ1-1, with TRBD1 identical over 8 bases. The CDR3 covers 13 residues. J lost 6 bases, V lost 3 bases, and 4 bases had no gene match. The germline V gene has CDR1 SGDLS and CDR2 YYNGEE. CDR3 coding DNA: TGTGCCAGCAGCGCGGACAGGGTCGCTGAAGCTTTCTTT. The encoded protein is CASSADRVAEAFF.

In DNA, the CDR3 is TGTGCCAGCAGCCCCATAGCGGGACCCACAGATACGCAGTATTTT. It translates to CASSPIAGPTDTQYF. V and J are TRBV28 and TRBJ2-3; 8 bases fit TRBD2. V trimming: 6 bases; J trimming: 2 bases; junction bases outside the gene matches: 7. The CDR3 has 15 residues. Germline V CDR1 and CDR2: MDHEN, SYDVKM.

The V and J genes are TRBV19 and TRBJ2-7; D is perhaps TRBD1 (5 bases). The CDR3 extends over 14 amino acids. Per germline, CDR1 LNHDA and CDR2 SQIVND (reference sequence). The V end lost 3 bases, the J end lost 5 bases, and 14 bases lay between the germline ends. CDR3 loop: CASSISRGWNEQYF. Written as DNA, the CDR3 is TGTGCCAGTAGTATTAGTAGGGGCTGGAACGAGCAGTACTTC.

The chain employs TRBV27 and TRBJ2-7, with 7 bases identical to TRBD2. V dropped 3 bases and J dropped 0; count of bases not matched to a gene: 2. This CDR3 is built from 14 residues. The germline gives CDR1 MNHEY, CDR2 SMNVEV (reference sequence). This CDR3 reads CASSLGGISYEQYF. As DNA, the CDR3 is TGTGCCAGCAGTTTGGGGGGGATCTCCTACGAGCAGTACTTC.

This clone was counted a single time. V and J are TRBV9 and TRBJ2-3; a weak D match, TRBD2 (5 bases). Germline V gene sequence: CDR1 SGDLS, CDR2 YYNGEE. V gave up 0 bases and J gave up 2 bases, with 10 bases separating them. The CDR3 is 15 amino acids. CDR3 nucleotide sequence: TGTGCCAGCAGCGTAGGAGGACTGTACACAGATACGCAGTATTTT. It encodes CASSVGGLYTDTQYF.

The rearrangement links TRBV6-1 to TRBJ2-2; 7 nucleotides align to TRBD2. The V and J ends lost 0 bases and 7 bases, in that order; junction bases with no gene match: 5. There are 15 residues in the CDR3. Germline loops: CDR1 MNHNS, CDR2 SASEGT. DNA of the CDR3: TGTGCCAGCAGTGAAGCGCGGGAGAAGAGCGGGGAGCTGTTTTTT. Translation gives CASSEAREKSGELFF.

The rearrangement links TRBV14 to TRBJ1-5, with TRBD1 as a possible D gene (6 bases). V lost 5 bases and J lost 1, with 21 bases in between. Germline CDR1 is SGHDN and CDR2 is FVKESK. This CDR3 contains 18 residues. CDR3 sequence (DNA): TGTGCCAGCAGCGCTATTTCAGGGGCCACTCTAAGCAATCAGCCCCAGCATTTT. Amino acid sequence: CASSAISGATLSNQPQHF.

This clone was seen a handful of times. J is TRBJ2-7 and V is TRBV7-9; no reliable D call. The CDR3 has 12 amino acids. Germline V gives CDR1 SEHNR, CDR2 FQNEAQ (reference sequence). Trimming cost V 1 base and J 6 bases, with 7 bases left between them. CDR3 loop: CASSLGPFEQYF. CDR3 bases: TGTGCCAGCAGCTTAGGACCGTTCGAGCAGTACTTC.

The J gene is TRBJ2-7, the V gene TRBV6-5, with 8 bases matching TRBD1. In germline, CDR1 is MNHEY, CDR2 SVGAGI. The CDR3 totals 16 residues. Trimming removed 0 bases from V and 2 bases from J; junction bases left unmatched: 6. The CDR3 loop is CASSYSVGQETYEQYF. The CDR3 DNA sequence: TGTGCCAGCAGTTACTCGGTGGGACAGGAGACCTACGAGCAGTACTTC.

A word on this clone: It differs at one base from a far larger clone, so likely a read error. The chain carries TRBV7-9 and TRBJ2-1, with TRBD2 matching over 7 bases. This CDR3 has 16 residues. Germline loops: CDR1 SEHNR, CDR2 FQNEAQ (reference sequence). V dropped 1 base and J dropped 3; count of bases not matched to a gene: 6. The CDR3 protein is CASSLVVSGYYNEQFF. The CDR3 nucleotides read TGTGCCAGCAGCTTAGTGGTTAGCGGGTACTACAATGAGCAGTTCTTC. Combining the CDR3 with reference TRBV7-9 and TRBJ2-1 gives the whole variable domain DTGVSQNPRHKITKRGQNVTFRCDPISEHNRLYWYRQTLGQGPEFLTYFQNEAQLEKSRLLSDRFSAERPKGSFSTLEIQRTEQGDSAMYLCASSLVVSGYYNEQFFGPGTRLTVL.

The chain joins TRBV5-1 to TRBJ2-1, with D perhaps assigned TRBD1 or TRBD2 (7 bases each). V lost 1 base and J 5 bases, leaving 16 bases between the germline ends. This CDR3 spans 16 amino acids. The germline V gene encodes CDR1 SGHRS and CDR2 YFSETQ. The CDR3 spells CASSLSPRGGHNEQFF. As DNA, the CDR3 is TGCGCCAGCAGCTTGTCTCCCAGGGGGGGCCACAATGAGCAGTTCTTC.

The chain carries TRBV25-1 and TRBJ1-5; unclear D gene. V was shortened by 6 bases and J by 3 bases, with 12 bases between the two germline ends. Germline lookup yields CDR1 MGHDK and CDR2 SYGVNS. The CDR3 contains 14 residues. The CDR3 region has the DNA TGTGCCAGCAGCGTGGGAGTGACCAATCAGCCCCAGCATTTT. Translating it yields CASSVGVTNQPQHF.

This clone was found a few times. The gene calls are TRBV7-9 and TRBJ1-2; no clear D. The CDR3 is 14 residues long. CDR1 and CDR2 (germline): SEHNR, FQNEAQ (reference sequence). V shed 2 bases and J shed 4 bases, with 11 bases lying between them. CDR3 nucleotide sequence: TGTGCCAGCAGCTTATCAACAGCGCTCTATGGCTACACCTTC. It is translated as CASSLSTALYGYTF. Using reference TRBV7-9 and TRBJ1-2 for the parts outside the CDR3, the full variable domain is DTGVSQNPRHKITKRGQNVTFRCDPISEHNRLYWYRQTLGQGPEFLTYFQNEAQLEKSRLLSDRFSAERPKGSFSTLEIQRTEQGDSAMYLCASSLSTALYGYTFGSGTRLTVV.

The rearrangement uses TRBV5-1 and TRBJ2-2; 11 bases are a match to TRBD2. Germline V gene sequence: CDR1 SGHRS, CDR2 YFSETQ. The CDR3 runs to 17 residues. V shed 4 bases, J shed 3 bases, and the junction held 8 bases outside the gene matches. As DNA, the CDR3 is TGCGCCAGCAGCGTTATAGCGGGAGGGCCCTACACCGGGGAGCTGTTTTTT. Its protein is CASSVIAGGPYTGELFF.

CDR3 region: CATSRGLYNEQFF. The CDR3 DNA reads as TGTGCCACCAGCAGGGGACTCTACAATGAGCAGTTCTTC. The chain recombines TRBV15 with TRBJ2-1, with D perhaps TRBD2 (6 bases). Germline V gene sequence: CDR1 LNHNV, CDR2 YYDKDF (reference sequence). The germline V and J ends were trimmed by 3 bases and 3 bases, with 6 bases remaining between them. CDR3 length: 13 residues.